Presented here are 18 T cell receptor beta chains from one specimen sequenced in a study of blood T cell repertoires in COVID-19. Here immunoSEQ multiplex PCR was the method, and the copy in TCRdb shows in-frame clones only, minus some. The table records nearly 110,000 clones, approximately 89% of them present only once. Sequenced material: peripheral blood. The receptors here all came from a man in his fifties or sixties with active or convalescent COVID-19.

Only a few counts were recorded for this clone. CDR3: CASSRTELGYGYTF. The CDR3 region has the DNA TGTGCCAGCAGTAGGACAGAGCTAGGCTATGGCTACACCTTC. The chain is built from TRBV7-9 and TRBJ1-2, with TRBD1 as a possible D gene (6 bases). The length of the CDR3 is 14 residues. Germline V gene data show CDR1 as SEHNR and CDR2 as FQNEAQ (reference sequence). With 6 bases removed from V and 4 bases from J, the gap between germline ends came to 15 bases.

The V and J genes are TRBV16 and TRBJ2-5; 12 nucleotides agree with TRBD2. The CDR3 spans 19 residues. Germline CDR1 KGHSY, CDR2 FQNENV. Trimming took 0 bases from V and 5 from J; bases not matched to a gene: 13. The CDR3 is CASSQSPSSSGRAVETQYF. CDR3 DNA: TGTGCCAGCAGCCAATCCCCCTCTTCTAGCGGGAGGGCCGTGGAGACCCAGTACTTC.

V and J are TRBV14 and TRBJ1-4, with D unresolved. CDR3 length: 14 amino acids. Germline V gene data show CDR1 as SGHDN and CDR2 as FVKESK. With 4 bases removed from V and 8 bases from J, the gap between germline ends came to 14 bases. The CDR3 loop is CASSPTPGSEKLFF. The DNA for the CDR3 is TGTGCCAGCAGCCCCACCCCCGGGAGCGAAAAACTGTTTTTT.

The chain joins TRBV5-4 to TRBJ1-3; tentative D call: TRBD1 (5 bases). CDR1 SGHNT and CDR2 YYREEE come from the germline V gene (reference sequence). Trimming took 4 bases from V and 0 from J, leaving 17 bases between them. The CDR3 loop spans 17 amino acids. CDR3 coding DNA: TGTGCCAGCAGCCTGGGGCAGTCTTCTCTCTCTGGAAACACCATATATTTT. Protein product: CASSLGQSSLSGNTIYF.

The chain has TRBV7-2 and TRBJ1-6, with a possible D match to TRBD1 (5 bases). The CDR3 covers 15 residues. The V gene lost 3 bases and the J gene lost 5 bases, with 11 bases spanning the gap. In germline, CDR1 is SGHTA, CDR2 FQGNSA. The CDR3: CASSFGGRDNSPLHF. Written as DNA, the CDR3 is TGTGCCAGCAGCTTCGGGGGTAGGGATAATTCACCCCTCCACTTT. Combining the CDR3 with reference TRBV7-2 and TRBJ1-6 gives the whole variable domain GAGVSQSPSNKVTEKGKDVELRCDPISGHTALYWYRQSLGQGLEFLIYFQGNSAPDKSGLPSDRFSAERTGGSVSTLTIQRTQQEDSAVYLCASSFGGRDNSPLHFGNGTRLTVT.

The chain carries TRBV19 and TRBJ1-2, with D possibly TRBD1 on 6 matching bases. The CDR3 runs to 17 residues. V shed 6 bases and J shed 2 bases, with 22 bases lying between them. Germline assignment: CDR1 LNHDA and CDR2 SQIVND (reference sequence). CDR3 DNA: TGTGCCAGTAGGTTACAGGGACATGGGACCTCCAACTATGGCTACACCTTC. It is translated as CASRLQGHGTSNYGYTF.

This clone is termed medium-sized (0.01 to 0.1%). CDR3 sequence (DNA): TGTGCCAGCAGCCTCGGGGAGTTAGTCACCGGGGAGCTGTTTTTT. Encoded protein: CASSLGELVTGELFF. The rearrangement uses TRBV28 and TRBJ2-2; TRBD2 might be the D (5 bases). Deletions cut 6 bases from V and 4 bases from J, with 15 bases between. Germline loops: CDR1 MDHEN, CDR2 SYDVKM. This CDR3 spans 15 amino acids.

The genes are TRBV7-2 and TRBJ2-2; D might be TRBD1 (5 bases). This CDR3 spans 17 amino acids. Trimming took 4 bases from V and 6 from J, leaving 21 bases between them. Germline CDR1 SGHTA, CDR2 FQGNSA. The CDR3 loop reads CASSSVTGYPRPGELFF. The CDR3 DNA sequence: TGTGCCAGCAGCTCCGTTACAGGCTACCCCCGCCCCGGGGAGCTGTTTTTT.

This clone has just one count. The V call is TRBV24-1, the J call TRBJ1-1, with 7 bases aligning to TRBD1. The CDR3 totals 14 residues. CDR1 is KGHDR and CDR2 is SFDVKD in the germline V gene. J was trimmed by 7 bases and V by 2 bases; bases with no gene match: 6. The CDR3 DNA reads TGTGCCACCAGTGATTCCCCGACAGGGCGTGAAGCTTTCTTT. It yields the protein CATSDSPTGREAFF.

V and J are TRBV20-1 and TRBJ2-7; D gene uncertain. Germline CDR1 DFQATT, CDR2 SNEGSKA (reference sequence). The CDR3 loop spans 11 amino acids. Trimming left V 3 bases short and J 6 bases short, with 9 bases between. Here the CDR3 reads CSARYGFEQYF. In DNA, the CDR3 is TGCAGTGCTAGGTACGGGTTCGAGCAGTACTTC.

The chain employs TRBV5-6 and TRBJ1-6; no clear D. The germline V and J ends were trimmed by 4 bases and 4 bases, with 3 bases remaining between them. Germline V gene lookup returns CDR1 SGHDT and CDR2 YYEEEE. The CDR3 runs 12 residues. CDR3 sequence reads: CASSLYNSPLHF. The CDR3 region has the DNA TGTGCCAGCAGCCTATATAATTCACCCCTCCACTTT. Full variable domain (rest looked up from reference TRBV5-6 and TRBJ1-6): DAGVTQSPTHLIKTRGQQVTLRCSPKSGHDTVSWYQQALGQGPQFIFQYYEEEERQRGNFPDRFSGHQFPNYSSELNVNALLLGDSALYLCASSLYNSPLHFGNGTRLTVT.

The chain uses TRBV30 and TRBJ1-3, with 8 bases aligning to TRBD1. The germline V gene has CDR1 GTSNPN and CDR2 SVGIG (reference sequence). The CDR3 sequence is 16 residues long. Trimming took 0 bases from V and 3 from J; bases not matched to a gene: 7. The CDR3 here is CAWSVWRTGSGNTIYF. The CDR3 DNA reads TGTGCCTGGAGTGTCTGGAGGACAGGGAGTGGAAACACCATATATTTT. Full variable domain (remainder filled in from reference TRBV30 and TRBJ1-3): SQTIHQWPATLVQPVGSPLSLECTVEGTSNPNLYWYRQAAGRGLQLLFYSVGIGQISSEVPQNLSASRPQDRQFILSSKKLLLSDSGFYLCAWSVWRTGSGNTIYFGEGSWLTVV.

This chain links TRBV6-5 with TRBJ1-2, with a weak D call TRBD1 (6 bases). The V end was cut by 3 bases, the J end by 6 bases, with 11 bases between. This CDR3 spans 13 amino acids. CDR1 and CDR2 (germline): MNHEY, SVGAGI. CDR3 in amino acids: CASSYKGDNGYTF. CDR3 coding DNA: TGTGCCAGCAGTTATAAGGGGGATAATGGCTACACCTTC.

On this clone: A junction end diverges from the germline sequence, so it may reflect a read error. The V gene is TRBV7-7, the J gene TRBJ2-7; D perhaps matches TRBD1 (5 bases). CDR3 length: 15 residues. Germline V lookup: CDR1 SSHAT, CDR2 FNYEAQ (reference sequence). CDR3: CASSLEGAFSGEQYF. CDR3 nucleotide sequence: TGTGCTAGCAGCTTAGAAGGGGCCTTCTCTGGGGAGCAGTACTTC.

J is TRBJ1-1 and V is TRBV7-9; D is possibly TRBD1 (5 bases). The germline CDR1 and CDR2 sequences are SEHNR and FQNEAQ (reference sequence). V was trimmed by 7 bases and J by 2 bases, leaving 20 bases between them. The CDR3 consists of 16 residues. In DNA, the CDR3 is TGTGCCAGCACTTCGTGGGGGGTGGTGTATAACACTGAAGCTTTCTTT. It yields the protein CASTSWGVVYNTEAFF.

The J gene is TRBJ1-5, the V gene TRBV4-1; 8 positions match TRBD1. The ends lost 1 base at V and 7 bases at J; junction bases unmatched: 6. Germline CDR1 MGHRA, CDR2 YSYEKL. CDR3 length equals 15 residues. The CDR3 is CASSQGQGIEQPQHF. The CDR3 DNA reads as TGCGCCAGCAGCCAAGGACAGGGGATTGAGCAGCCCCAGCATTTT.

This chain uses TRBV6-6 with TRBJ1-4; D may be TRBD1 (5 bases). Trimming took off 10 bases at V and 3 bases at J, with 15 bases between the two ends. Per the germline V gene, CDR1 is MNHNY and CDR2 is SVGAGI (reference sequence). CDR3 length: 14 amino acids. The CDR3 nucleotides are TGTGCCACCGTAGAACAACAGGCTAATGAAAAACTGTTTTTT. Translation: CATVEQQANEKLFF.

The chain recombines TRBV2 with TRBJ2-2; the match to TRBD1 covers 7 bases. The ends lost 6 bases at V and 3 bases at J; junction bases unmatched: 1. The CDR3 runs to 13 residues. The germline V gene encodes CDR1 SNHLY and CDR2 FYNNEI. CDR3 sequence reads: CASRGQYTGELFF. DNA for the CDR3: TGTGCCAGCAGGGGACAGTACACCGGGGAGCTGTTTTTT.